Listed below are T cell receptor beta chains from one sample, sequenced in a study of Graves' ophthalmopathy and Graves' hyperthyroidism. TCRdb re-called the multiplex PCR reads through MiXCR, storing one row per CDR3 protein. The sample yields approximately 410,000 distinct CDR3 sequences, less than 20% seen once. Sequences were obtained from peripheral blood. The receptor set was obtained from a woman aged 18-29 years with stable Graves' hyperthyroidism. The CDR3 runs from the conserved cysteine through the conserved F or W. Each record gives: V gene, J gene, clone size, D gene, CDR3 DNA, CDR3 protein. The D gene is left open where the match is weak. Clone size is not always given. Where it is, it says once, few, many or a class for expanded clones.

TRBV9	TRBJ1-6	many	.	TGTGCCAGCATATTACTCCACTTT	CASILLHF
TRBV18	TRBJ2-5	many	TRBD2	TGTGCCAGCAGTCCCCTAGCGGGGGGAGAGACCCAGTACTTC	CASSPLAGGETQYF
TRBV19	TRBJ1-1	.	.	TGTGCCAGTAATTTCAATCCGGGATCCGGGGCTTTCTTT	CASNFNPGSGAFF
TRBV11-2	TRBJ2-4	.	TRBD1	TGTGCCAGCAGCTTGACACAGGGGGCGTTTGGGGAAAACATTCAGTACTTC	CASSLTQGAFGENIQYF
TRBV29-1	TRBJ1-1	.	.	TGCAGCGTTGCTAAGAGTATCACTGAAGCTTTCTTT	CSVAKSITEAFF
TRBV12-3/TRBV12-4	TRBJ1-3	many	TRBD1	TGTGCCAGCAGTTCTGGACAGGTCGCTTTTGGAAACACCATATATTTT	CASSSGQVAFGNTIYF
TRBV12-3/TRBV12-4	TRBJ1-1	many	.	TGTGCCAGCAGTTTGAGGCATTCGAACACTGAAGCTTTCTTT	CASSLRHSNTEAFF
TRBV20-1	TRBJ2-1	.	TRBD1	TGCAGTGCCCCTACTCCCACAGGGGGTTACAATGAGCAGTTCTTC	CSAPTPTGGYNEQFF
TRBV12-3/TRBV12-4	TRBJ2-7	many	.	TGTGCCAGCAGTTTAAAGTCGGCGCGCCAGGTTGTGTACGAGCAGTACTTC	CASSLKSARQVVYEQYF
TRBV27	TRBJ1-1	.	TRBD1	TGTGCCAGCAGTACCCATGGACAGGGAATTGAAAGGGACACTGAAGCTTTCTTT	CASSTHGQGIERDTEAFF
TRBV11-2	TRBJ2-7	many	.	TGTGCCAGCAGCTTAGGGTCGGGGCAGGGTCCCATTTACGAGCAGTACTTC	CASSLGSGQGPIYEQYF
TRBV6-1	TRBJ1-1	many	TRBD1	TGTGCCAGCAGTCCCATAAATGGACAGGGCGGTGAAGCTTTCTTT	CASSPINGQGGEAFF
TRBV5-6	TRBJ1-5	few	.	TGTGCCAGCAGTGTCGGTGGAAAGACAAGCCTCAATCAGCCCCAGCATTTT	CASSVGGKTSLNQPQHF
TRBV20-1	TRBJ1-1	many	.	TGCAGTGCTAGGCGCCCAGGGGACACTGAAGCTTTCTTT	CSARRPGDTEAFF
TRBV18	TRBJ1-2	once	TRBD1	TGTGCCAGCTCACAAGGACAGGGTGAAGGCTACACCTTC	CASSQGQGEGYTF
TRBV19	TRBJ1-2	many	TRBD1	TGTGCCAGTAGTCCATCCTTGGACAGGCACTATGGCTACACCTTC	CASSPSLDRHYGYTF
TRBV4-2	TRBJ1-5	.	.	TGTGCCAGCAGCCAAGATCTCAGTAGTAGCAATCAGCCCCAGCATTTT	CASSQDLSSSNQPQHF
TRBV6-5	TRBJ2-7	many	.	TGTGCCAGCAGTTACTTCGGGGGCGCCGAGCAGTACTTC	CASSYFGGAEQYF
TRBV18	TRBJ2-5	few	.	TGTGCCAGCTCACCCGACGGGAATCAAGAGACCCAGTACTTC	CASSPDGNQETQYF
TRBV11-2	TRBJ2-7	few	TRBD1	TGTGCCAGCAGCTTCGATCGGGACAGGAACTACGAGCAGTACTTC	CASSFDRDRNYEQYF
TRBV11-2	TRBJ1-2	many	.	TGTGCCAGCAGCTACACCATGGGAGACTATGGCTACACCTTC	CASSYTMGDYGYTF
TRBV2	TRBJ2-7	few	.	TGTGCCAGCAATCCGACTAGTGGTTACGAGCAGTACTTC	CASNPTSGYEQYF
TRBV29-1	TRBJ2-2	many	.	TGCAGCGTTGAAGATCCGACCTCCTGGTACACCGGGGAGCTGTTTTTT	CSVEDPTSWYTGELFF
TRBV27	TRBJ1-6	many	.	TGTGCCAGCTCGATCTCGAGCTCCTATAATTCACCCCTCCACTTT	CASSISSSYNSPLHF
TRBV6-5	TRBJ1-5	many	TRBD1	TGTGCCAGCAGGGGACAGGGGTTGGGTCAGCCCCAGCATTTT	CASRGQGLGQPQHF
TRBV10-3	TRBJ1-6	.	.	TGTGCCATCAGTGAAAGTGGGGCATATAATTCACCCCTCCACTTT	CAISESGAYNSPLHF
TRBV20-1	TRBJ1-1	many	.	TGCAGTGCTAGAGTCGGGGTAATAGCCTGTATTTGCGCTGAAGCTTTCTTT	CSARVGVIACICAEAFF
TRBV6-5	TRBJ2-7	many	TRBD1	TGTGCCAGCGGGACAGGAGGGGCCTACGAGCAGTACTTC	CASGTGGAYEQYF
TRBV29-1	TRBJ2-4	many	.	TGCAGCGTTTTCGAGGGAGCCAAAAACATTCAGTACTTC	CSVFEGAKNIQYF
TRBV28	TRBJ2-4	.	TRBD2	TGTGCCAGCAGTTCGTGGACTAGCGGGGGAAAAAACATTCAGTACTTC	CASSSWTSGGKNIQYF
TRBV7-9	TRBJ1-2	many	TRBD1	TGTGCCAGCAGCTTGTCAAGACAGGGGAGCTATGGCTACACCTTC	CASSLSRQGSYGYTF
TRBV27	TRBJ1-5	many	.	TGTGCCAGCAGTTTAAGTTGGGTTCAGCCCCAGCATTTT	CASSLSWVQPQHF
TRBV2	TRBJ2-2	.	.	TGTGCCTCCCACAGGGAATCGAACACCGGGGAGCTGTTTTTT	CASHRESNTGELFF
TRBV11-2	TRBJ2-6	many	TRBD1	TGTGCCAGCAGCCCGGACAGGGGATCTGGGGCCAACGTCCTGACTTTC	CASSPDRGSGANVLTF
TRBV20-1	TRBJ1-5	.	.	TGCAGTGCTAGAGCTGCTACTAATCAGCCCCAGCATTTT	CSARAATNQPQHF
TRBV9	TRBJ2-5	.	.	TGTGCCAGCAGCGTAGAGGCAGGGCTGCGAGAGACCCAGTACTTC	CASSVEAGLRETQYF
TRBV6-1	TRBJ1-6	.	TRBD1	TGTGCCTCCCGACAGGGGGATTCACCCCTCCACTTT	CASRQGDSPLHF
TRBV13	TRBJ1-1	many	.	TGTGCCAGCAGCCCAGGGCGCACAGGGATGAACACTGAAGCTTTCTTT	CASSPGRTGMNTEAFF
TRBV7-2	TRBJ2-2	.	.	TGTGCCAGCAGCTTAAAACGGGGGCACGGGGAGCTGTTTTTT	CASSLKRGHGELFF
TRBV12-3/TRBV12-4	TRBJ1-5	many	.	TGTGCCAGCAGTTTAAGTGGGTATCAGCCCCAGCATTTT	CASSLSGYQPQHF
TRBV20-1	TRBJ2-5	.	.	TGCAGTGCTAGAGTTTCCGCGACGGGCTTCCAAGAGACCCAGTACTTC	CSARVSATGFQETQYF
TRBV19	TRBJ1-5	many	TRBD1	TGTGCCAGTAGTATCGGGGACAGTATCAATCAGCCCCAGCATTTT	CASSIGDSINQPQHF
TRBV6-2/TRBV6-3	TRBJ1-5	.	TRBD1	TGTGCCAGCAGCCGCTCAGGGACAGGGGTCGGAGTTAATCAGCCCCAGCATTTT	CASSRSGTGVGVNQPQHF
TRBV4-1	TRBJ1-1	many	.	TGCGCCAGCAGCCAGCCGAGACAGGTAGGAACTGAAGCTTTCTTT	CASSQPRQVGTEAFF
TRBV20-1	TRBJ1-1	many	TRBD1	TGCAGTGCTAGGGTTGGGACAGGGGGTTCTGAAGCTTTCTTT	CSARVGTGGSEAFF
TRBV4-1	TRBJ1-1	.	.	TGCGCCAGCAGCCAAGAGAAAGGGGGATTTGAAGCTTTCTTT	CASSQEKGGFEAFF
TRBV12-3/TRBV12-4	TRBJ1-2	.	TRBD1	TGTTCCAGCAGTTTAAGGCTTGGCAGGGGGCGCAGGGTTAATGGCTACACCTTC	CSSSLRLGRGRRVNGYTF
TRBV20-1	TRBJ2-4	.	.	TGCAGTGCTACAGGAGTAGGGTCGAACATTAAGTACTTC	CSATGVGSNIKYF
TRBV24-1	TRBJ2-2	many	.	TGTGCCACCAGTGAATCAGGGAGCACCGGGGAGCTGTTTTTT	CATSESGSTGELFF
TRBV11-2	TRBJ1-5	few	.	TGTGCCAGCGCCCAATTTCCCGGGGTCCATCAGCCCCAGCATTTT	CASAQFPGVHQPQHF
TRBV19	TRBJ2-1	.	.	TGTGCCAGTAGTACCTACAATGAGCAGTTCTTC	CASSTYNEQFF
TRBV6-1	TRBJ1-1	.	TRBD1	TGTGCCAGCAGGCCTATACGGACAGGGGGCACTGAAGCTTTCTTT	CASRPIRTGGTEAFF
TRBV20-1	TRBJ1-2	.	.	TGCAGTGCCCAAAACAGGGCGGGGGTTAACTATGGCTACACCTTC	CSAQNRAGVNYGYTF
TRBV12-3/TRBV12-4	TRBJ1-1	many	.	TGTGCCAGCAGTCACAGAGGCATGAACACTGAAGCTTTCTTT	CASSHRGMNTEAFF
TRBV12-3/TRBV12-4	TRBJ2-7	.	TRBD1	TGTGTCAGCATCTCGACAGGGTTATACGAGCAGTACTTC	CVSISTGLYEQYF
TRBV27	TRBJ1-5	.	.	TGTGCCAGCAGTGCCCCAGGACTGAATCAGCCCCAGCATTTT	CASSAPGLNQPQHF
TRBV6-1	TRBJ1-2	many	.	TGTGCCACCGACACCTATGGCTACACCTTC	CATDTYGYTF